The 14 T cell receptor beta chains presented below share a single source sample, sequenced in a study of T-cell memory formation after mild COVID-19. TCRdb fed the 5' RACE reads into MiXCR, producing one record per CDR3 protein. The sample has 200,000 to 250,000 distinct CDR3 sequences, 25% to 35% seen once; the top ten hold 11%. The sequencing input was PBMCs or a T cell subset sorted from them (not recorded which). The receptors were gathered from an adult woman who had mild COVID-19 (a few samples of this study predate the infection). Cell type and time point are not known.

This clonotype was seen a handful of times. CDR3 coding DNA: TGTGCCAGCAGCTCCCAGAGATCTTTAGCGGGAGGGCGTGAGACCCAGTACTTC. This codes for CASSSQRSLAGGRETQYF. The chain links TRBV7-2 to TRBJ2-5; 11 bases match TRBD2. Losses at the gene ends were 4 bases for V and 5 bases for J; bases not matched to a gene: 15. The CDR3 is 18 amino acids. Germline V gives CDR1 SGHTA, CDR2 FQGNSA.

The gene calls are TRBV20-1 and TRBJ2-1; 12 positions match TRBD2. The CDR3 has 18 amino acids. CDR1 and CDR2 (germline): DFQATT, SNEGSKA (reference sequence). The junction had 7 bases not matched to a gene; V was cut back by 1 base and J by 0 bases. The DNA for the CDR3 is TGCAGTGCTAGAGGGGTCCTGACTAGCGGGAGCTCCTACAATGAGCAGTTCTTC. It specifies CSARGVLTSGSSYNEQFF.

V and J are TRBV3-1 and TRBJ1-2, with D possibly being TRBD1 (5 bases). CDR1 is LGHDT and CDR2 is YNNKEL in the germline V gene (reference sequence). The germline V and J ends were trimmed by 4 bases and 7 bases, with 13 bases remaining between them. The CDR3 totals 13 residues. CDR3 in DNA: TGTGCCAGCAGCCCGGACACGAGATGTGGCTACACCTTC. Its translation: CASSPDTRCGYTF.

This clonotype was seen only a few times. V gene TRBV7-2 combines with J gene TRBJ1-1; D remains ambiguous. The germline V gene encodes CDR1 SGHTA and CDR2 FQGNSA. The CDR3 spans 14 residues. Trimming left V 7 bases short and J 0 bases short, with 12 bases between. The CDR3 loop reads CASTMGSLNTEAFF. The CDR3 nucleotides are TGTGCCAGCACTATGGGCAGCTTGAACACTGAAGCTTTCTTT.

The V gene is TRBV10-3, the J gene TRBJ1-1, with a weak D call TRBD1 (6 bases). This CDR3 has 12 amino acids. V lost 5 bases and J 4 bases, leaving 8 bases between the germline ends. Germline CDR1 ENHRY, CDR2 SYGVKD. CDR3 sequence reads: CAISQDSTEAFF. The CDR3 nucleotides are TGTGCCATCAGTCAGGACAGCACTGAAGCTTTCTTT.

This sequence joins TRBV7-8 and TRBJ2-5; D uncertain. CDR1 is SGHVS, CDR2 FQNEAQ, per germline. The CDR3 spans 10 residues. Trimming took 1 base from V and 10 from J, leaving 4 bases between them. CDR3 sequence (DNA): TGTGCCAGCAGCTTAGAGGGCCAGTACTTC. This translates into CASSLEGQYF.

CDR3 DNA: TGTGCCAGCAGATCGGGGGGGACCCACTACGAGCAGTACTTC. Amino acid sequence: CASRSGGTHYEQYF. The chain employs TRBV6-2 or TRBV6-3 and TRBJ2-7, with TRBD2 matching 8 bases. The length of the CDR3 is 14 residues. J lost 3 bases, V lost 6 bases, and 7 bases had no gene match. Germline V CDR1 and CDR2: MNHEY, SVGEGT.

This clonotype has a handful of counts. The V and J genes are TRBV12-3 or TRBV12-4 and TRBJ2-3, with a possible D match to TRBD1 (5 bases). V was trimmed by 5 bases and J by 0 bases, leaving 12 bases between them. The CDR3 consists of 15 residues. The CDR3 region is CASSPQGRSTDTQYF. The CDR3 DNA sequence: TGTGCCAGCAGTCCCCAGGGTCGAAGCACAGATACGCAGTATTTT.

The chain uses TRBV12-3 or TRBV12-4 and TRBJ2-2; possible D gene TRBD2, 5 bases. The CDR3 consists of 14 residues. The V and J ends lost 3 bases and 4 bases respectively, with 9 bases between them. The CDR3 region is CASSFRTPTGELFF. The CDR3 DNA sequence: TGTGCCAGCAGTTTTAGGACTCCCACCGGGGAGCTGTTTTTT.

V usage is TRBV5-1 and J usage is TRBJ2-2; D remains ambiguous. V was pared by 4 bases and J by 0 bases, with 10 bases between. This CDR3 is built from 15 residues. Germline CDR1 SGHRS, CDR2 YFSETQ. CDR3 amino acids: CASSRMNPNTGELFF. The CDR3 nucleotides are TGCGCCAGCAGCCGCATGAACCCGAACACCGGGGAGCTGTTTTTT.

The chain joins TRBV27 to TRBJ2-3, with D possibly matching TRBD1 (5 bases). The CDR3 has 15 residues. Germline V CDR1 and CDR2: MNHEY, SMNVEV (reference sequence). V was pared by 2 bases and J by 1 base, with 10 bases between. This chain's CDR3 is CASSLSVRGTDTQYF. The CDR3 bases are TGTGCCAGCAGTTTAAGTGTCAGGGGCACAGATACGCAGTATTTT.

In DNA form, the CDR3 reads TGTGCCAGCGGACAGGGTCGGGATACGCAGTATTTT. This encodes CASGQGRDTQYF. The rearrangement uses TRBV27 and TRBJ2-3, with 8 bases aligning to TRBD1. The CDR3 totals 12 residues. Germline trimming cut 8 bases from V and 6 bases from J; bases unmatched to any gene: 4. Germline V gene sequence: CDR1 MNHEY, CDR2 SMNVEV (reference sequence).

The CDR3 DNA reads as TGTGCCATCAGTGAGTCTAGCGGATCCTACGAGCAGTACTTC. This codes for CAISESSGSYEQYF. The chain combines TRBV10-3 with TRBJ2-7; TRBD2 is a possible D gene (6 bases). V was clipped by 0 bases and J by 1 base, with 7 bases between them. Germline CDR1 reads ENHRY; CDR2 reads SYGVKD. The CDR3 has 14 amino acids.

The gene calls are TRBV7-9 and TRBJ1-2; maybe TRBD1 (6 bases). Germline V gives CDR1 SEHNR, CDR2 FQNEAQ (reference sequence). CDR3 size: 15 residues. V was clipped by 5 bases and J by 8 bases, with 21 bases between them. CDR3 loop: CASSKGSTGARGYTF. The CDR3 DNA sequence: TGTGCCAGCAGCAAGGGGTCCACGGGGGCCAGAGGCTACACCTTC.